The 3 T cell receptor beta chains presented below share a single source sample, sequenced in a study of blood T cell repertoires in COVID-19. The assay was immunoSEQ multiplex PCR, and TCRdb's table has in-frame clones only and misses some. The sample comprises about 81,000 clones, roughly 96% of which are singletons, and 4% to 5.5% rests with the top ten. Sequencing was carried out using peripheral blood. All receptors derive from a human donor with active COVID-19. The donor label of this sample is uncertain.

This rearrangement joins TRBV29-1 to TRBJ2-7; 7 bases align to TRBD1. The CDR3 spans 19 residues. Germline V lookup: CDR1 SQVTM, CDR2 ANQGSEA. With V trimmed by 4 bases and J by 3 bases, 24 bases remained unmatched. The CDR3 sequence is CSVVWLRDSPSFFGYEQYF. CDR3 in DNA: TGCAGCGTTGTTTGGCTCCGGGACAGTCCCTCGTTTTTCGGCTACGAGCAGTACTTC.

The sample holds one count of this clone. The genes are TRBV9 and TRBJ2-1, with TRBD2 matching over 7 bases. The junction had 10 bases not matched to a gene; V was cut back by 4 bases and J by 9 bases. Germline CDR1 is SGDLS and CDR2 is YYNGEE. This CDR3 region has 14 residues. CDR3 sequence reads: CASSSRTSNGEQFF. CDR3 nucleotide sequence: TGTGCCAGCAGCTCGCGGACTAGTAATGGTGAGCAGTTCTTC.

The gene calls are TRBV15 and TRBJ2-1; 9 nucleotides agree with TRBD1. Trimming at V came to 1 base and at J to 4 bases, leaving 5 bases not matched to a gene. CDR1 and CDR2 from the germline V gene are LNHNV and YYDKDF (reference sequence). The CDR3 contains 16 residues. The CDR3 loop is CATSRATGGVYNEQFF. The CDR3 DNA reads as TGTGCCACCAGCAGAGCGACAGGGGGGGTTTACAATGAGCAGTTCTTC. Based on the CDR3 plus reference TRBV15 and TRBJ2-1, the full variable domain is DAMVIQNPRYQVTQFGKPVTLSCSQTLNHNVMYWYQQKSSQAPKLLFHYYDKDFNNEADTPDNFQSRRPNTSFCFLDIRSPGLGDTAMYLCATSRATGGVYNEQFFGPGTRLTVL.